This TCR beta chain was identified in a study of control samples from healthy donors and cancer patients. Comment on this clone: In the same sample, other DNA sequences code for this CDR3.

The length of the CDR3 is 11 residues. The ends were cut back, 5 bases at V and 2 bases at J, with 3 bases in the middle. Per germline, CDR1 SEHNR and CDR2 FQNEAQ (reference sequence). Assay used: immunoSEQ multiplex PCR; TCRdb lists only in-frame clones, some missing. In the table there are approximately 190,000 clones, over 80% of which are singletons. The chain carries TRBV7-9 and TRBJ1-1; D is undetermined. Sequenced input: blood. The clonotype originates from a man aged 30-40 years in good health. CDR3 DNA: TGTGCCAGCAGCCTCAACACTGAAGCTTTCTTT. Protein product: CASSLNTEAFF. Full variable domain (missing parts from reference TRBV7-9 and TRBJ1-1): DTGVSQNPRHKITKRGQNVTFRCDPISEHNRLYWYRQTLGQGPEFLTYFQNEAQLEKSRLLSDRFSAERPKGSFSTLEIQRTEQGDSAMYLCASSLNTEAFFGQGTRLTVV.